What follows are 2 T cell receptor beta chains derived from one specimen sequenced in a study of cytomegalovirus exposure and HLA in healthy donors. The PCR employed 60 Vbeta primers together with 13 Jbeta primers. Libraries were prepared by immunoSEQ multiplex PCR; TCRdb keeps only in-frame clonotypes and omits some of them. There are approximately 260,000 clones in the sample; about nine tenths occur only once, and about 1.7% lies in the top ten. The sequenced sample was PBMCs. The receptors were gathered from a girl aged 2-9 years in good health and CMV-seronegative.

The chain couples TRBV5-1 to TRBJ2-5, with TRBD2 identical over 12 bases. Germline V gene data show CDR1 as SGHRS and CDR2 as YFSETQ. J lost 4 bases, V lost 3 bases, and 7 bases had no gene match. CDR3 length: 16 amino acids. The CDR3 coding sequence is TGCGCCAGCAGCTGGAAACTAGCGGGAGGAGGAGAGACCCAGTACTTC. Protein sequence: CASSWKLAGGGETQYF.

The rearrangement uses TRBV6-5 and TRBJ1-2, with 9 bases that match TRBD1. This CDR3 has 13 amino acids. Trimming removed 8 bases from V and 8 bases from J; junction bases left unmatched: 9. Germline loops: CDR1 MNHEY, CDR2 SVGAGI. The CDR3 loop reads CASQPGTGRGYTF. The CDR3 DNA sequence: TGTGCCAGCCAGCCCGGGACAGGGAGAGGCTACACCTTC.